Shown below are 24 T cell receptor beta chains from a single sample sequenced in a study of T cells in Graves' hyperthyroidism and ophthalmopathy. RNA transcripts yielded amplified TCR beta CDR3 regions. TCR CDR3 underwent first-round RT-PCR with the HTBI primer set. TCRdb re-called the multiplex PCR reads through MiXCR, storing one row per CDR3 protein. The repertoire consists of about 210,000 distinct CDR3 sequences, with 15% to 20% occurring once and the leading ten covering under 65%. Input material: blood. These receptors all come from a man aged 45-65 years with Graves' hyperthyroidism.

To note about this clonotype: One end of the junction does not line up with germline, which may come from a read error. The chain recombines TRBV6-1 with TRBJ2-1, with 7 bases that match TRBD2. CDR1 and CDR2 (germline): MNHNS, SASEGT. This CDR3 has 15 amino acids. CDR3 region: CTSSEAARELNEQFF. DNA of the CDR3: TGTACCAGCAGTGAAGCGGCGCGGGAGTTGAATGAGCAGTTCTTC.

In this sample, this clonotype turned up many times. The V and J genes are TRBV28 and TRBJ1-4, with 9 bases identical to TRBD1. V lost 6 bases, J lost 8 bases, and 7 bases stayed unmatched. CDR3 size: 14 residues. The germline gives CDR1 MDHEN, CDR2 SYDVKM. CDR3 in amino acids: CASSSTGGLEKLFF. The CDR3 nucleotides read TGTGCCAGCAGCTCCACAGGGGGCCTAGAAAAACTGTTTTTT.

This clonotype was observed many times. The rearrangement joins TRBV5-1 to TRBJ2-5; 14 bases agree with TRBD2. The CDR3 contains 14 residues. Germline CDR1 SGHRS, CDR2 YFSETQ. V trimming: 2 bases; J trimming: 13 bases; junction bases outside the gene matches: 7. CDR3 nucleotides: TGCGCCAGCAGCTTATCGGGACTAGCGGGAGTTCGGTACTTC. Its protein is CASSLSGLAGVRYF.

This clonotype has just a few counts. The chain has TRBV7-2 and TRBJ1-6, with D possibly being TRBD1 (6 bases). The germline V gene encodes CDR1 SGHTA and CDR2 FQGNSA. This CDR3 is built from 14 residues. Trimming cost V 2 bases and J 10 bases, with 12 bases left between them. The CDR3 is CASSLQGMGSPLHF. CDR3 sequence (DNA): TGTGCCAGCAGCTTACAGGGGATGGGGTCACCCCTCCACTTT.

In the case of this clonotype: A much larger clone differs from this one at a single base, so this may be a read error. The rearrangement joins TRBV2 to TRBJ1-2; 8 bases fit TRBD1. Germline assignment: CDR1 SNHLY and CDR2 FYNNEI. The CDR3 length is 14 residues. The CDR3 region is CASSGGTGTYRYTF. The CDR3 DNA follows: TGTGCCAGCAGTGGGGGGACAGGCACCTATCGCTACACCTTC. Looking up the rest from reference TRBV2 and TRBJ1-2 gives the full variable domain: EPEVTQTPSHQVTQMGQEVILRCVPISNHLYFYWYRQILGQKVEFLVSFYNNEISEKSEIFDDQFSVERPDGSNFTLKIRSTKLEDSAMYFCASSGGTGTYRYTFGSGTRLTVV.

CDR3 bases: TGTGCCAGCAGTGCCACCGGGACTATTAACAATGAGCAGTTCTTC. Its protein is CASSATGTINNEQFF. V and J are TRBV28 and TRBJ2-1, with 7 nucleotides matching TRBD2. The CDR3 has 15 residues. V shed 5 bases, J shed 5 bases, and the junction held 9 bases outside the gene matches. CDR1 MDHEN and CDR2 SYDVKM come from the germline V gene. Together with reference TRBV28 and TRBJ2-1, the CDR3 gives the full variable domain: DVKVTQSSRYLVKRTGEKVFLECVQDMDHENMFWYRQDPGLGLRLIYFSYDVKMKEKGDIPEGYSVSREKKERFSLILESASTNQTSMYLCASSATGTINNEQFFGPGTRLTVL.

At least ten counts were recorded for this clonotype. The V and J genes are TRBV3-1 and TRBJ1-1; 7 bases line up with TRBD1. Germline V gene lookup returns CDR1 LGHDT and CDR2 YNNKEL (reference sequence). The J segment lost 6 bases and the V segment lost 1 base, leaving 5 bases of the junction unmatched. The CDR3 loop spans 14 amino acids. CDR3 DNA: TGTGCCAGCAGCCAAGGGGACAGTGGGCCTGAAGCTTTCTTT. Translated: CASSQGDSGPEAFF.

This clonotype was seen many times. The V gene is TRBV2, the J gene TRBJ2-7; the match to TRBD2 covers 7 bases. This CDR3 is 12 amino acids long. J was trimmed by 3 bases and V by 8 bases; bases with no gene match: 4. The germline gives CDR1 SNHLY, CDR2 FYNNEI. The CDR3 sequence: CASGRDHYEQYF. The CDR3 region has the DNA TGTGCCAGCGGGAGGGACCACTACGAGCAGTACTTC. The full variable domain, rest sourced from reference TRBV2 and TRBJ2-7, is EPEVTQTPSHQVTQMGQEVILRCVPISNHLYFYWYRQILGQKVEFLVSFYNNEISEKSEIFDDQFSVERPDGSNFTLKIRSTKLEDSAMYFCASGRDHYEQYFGPGTRLTVT.

Points on this clonotype: One end of the junction is discordant with germline, which a read error may explain. The V and J genes are TRBV19 and TRBJ2-2, with D hard to call. Matching the DNA end better, TRBJ1-1 makes the J call doubtful. CDR1 LNHDA and CDR2 SQIVND come from the germline V gene (reference sequence). The CDR3 totals 13 residues. The CDR3 DNA reads TGTGCCAGTAGTATCTGGGAGGGCACTGGAGCTTTCTTT. The encoded protein is CASSIWEGTGAFF.

With respect to this clonotype: One base away lies a much larger clone, so this may be a sequencing read error. This chain links TRBV28 with TRBJ2-1; 9 bases line up with TRBD1. The DNA end is a closer match to TRBJ2-7, so the J assignment may be wrong. This CDR3 contains 16 residues. Germline V gives CDR1 MDHEN, CDR2 SYDVKM. The CDR3 DNA follows: TGTGCCAGCAGAACCGAACAGGGGGCGCCGTCCAATGAGCAGTACTTC. Translating gives CASRTEQGAPSNEQYF.

The table lists this clonotype with many counts. One junction end does not reproduce the germline sequence, and a read error may be involved. The chain joins TRBV28 to TRBJ1-1; D might be TRBD1 (5 bases). The CDR3 is 10 amino acids. Germline lookup yields CDR1 MDHEN and CDR2 SYDVKM. The CDR3 region is CASRDTEAFF. The CDR3, as DNA: TGTGCGAGCAGGGACACTGAAGCTTTCTTT.

This clonotype has ten or more counts. The chain has TRBV3-1 and TRBJ2-7; TRBD2 matches 14 bases. CDR1 LGHDT and CDR2 YNNKEL come from the germline V gene (reference sequence). J lost 6 bases, V lost 6 bases, and 7 bases had no gene match. The CDR3 sequence is 15 residues long. This CDR3 reads CASSFGTSGSSEQYF. The DNA of the CDR3 is TGTGCCAGCAGTTTTGGGACTAGCGGGAGCTCCGAGCAGTACTTC.

The V call is TRBV2, the J call TRBJ1-3; 8 bases agree with TRBD1. Germline V gene data show CDR1 as SNHLY and CDR2 as FYNNEI. This CDR3 region has 11 residues. The V segment lost 2 bases and the J segment 15 bases; nucleotides outside the gene matches: 3. The CDR3 DNA sequence: TGTGCCAGCAGTGAACAGGGGGCGAAATATTTT. This gives the protein CASSEQGAKYF.

This clonotype was recorded at least ten times. V and J are TRBV27 and TRBJ2-3; 12 bases map to TRBD2. The CDR3 has 16 amino acids. Germline V gene lookup returns CDR1 MNHEY and CDR2 SMNVEV (reference sequence). The V and J ends lost 3 bases and 5 bases, in that order; junction bases with no gene match: 6. CDR3 DNA: TGTGCCAGCAGTTTCCTAGCGGGAGGGCCGAAAGATACGCAGTATTTT. Translated: CASSFLAGGPKDTQYF.

This clonotype was picked up a small number of times. This chain uses TRBV6-5 with TRBJ2-1, with D tentatively TRBD1 or TRBD2 (6 bases each). V was trimmed by 0 bases and J by 9 bases, leaving 15 bases between them. The germline CDR1 and CDR2 sequences are MNHEY and SVGAGI. The CDR3 totals 15 residues. The CDR3 DNA sequence: TGTGCCAGCAGTTACTCGCGGGACACCCTGGGTGAGCAGTTCTTC. Amino acid sequence: CASSYSRDTLGEQFF.

This clonotype came up many times. The chain joins TRBV11-2 to TRBJ2-3, with TRBD2 matching 12 bases. The germline V gene has CDR1 SGHAT and CDR2 FQNNGV. The CDR3 is 16 residues long. After removal of 4 bases from V and 6 bases from J, the junction contained 8 bases not matched to a gene. The CDR3 sequence is CASSYGLAGRGDTQYF. For the CDR3, the DNA is TGTGCCAGCAGCTACGGACTAGCGGGGCGGGGGGATACGCAGTATTTT.

The V gene is TRBV7-9, the J gene TRBJ2-2; TRBD1 matches 10 bases. Looked up from germline, CDR1 is SEHNR and CDR2 is FQNEAQ (reference sequence). With 5 bases clipped from V and 3 bases from J, the junction kept 6 bases outside the gene matches. CDR3 size: 16 residues. This CDR3 reads CASSVGTGVYTGELFF. In DNA form, the CDR3 reads TGTGCCAGCAGCGTCGGGACAGGGGTCTACACCGGGGAGCTGTTTTTT.

J is TRBJ2-4 and V is TRBV6-2 or TRBV6-3; 7 bases match TRBD2. Germline loops: CDR1 MNHEY, CDR2 SVGEGT. The CDR3 spans 14 residues. V dropped 2 bases and J dropped 5; count of bases not matched to a gene: 3. CDR3 loop: CASSYGGDQNIQYF. CDR3 in DNA: TGTGCCAGCAGTTACGGGGGGGATCAAAACATTCAGTACTTC.

This clonotype was detected a few times. The rearrangement joins TRBV25-1 to TRBJ2-7, with 11 bases aligning to TRBD2. The junction had 4 bases not matched to a gene; V was cut back by 3 bases and J by 3 bases. The CDR3 consists of 15 residues. The germline CDR1 and CDR2 sequences are MGHDK and SYGVNS. The chain's CDR3 is CASSDSGGAFYEQYF. Here the CDR3 DNA reads TGTGCCAGCAGTGATAGCGGGGGGGCCTTCTACGAGCAGTACTTC.

There are many counts of this clonotype. This chain joins TRBV6-1 and TRBJ2-5; maybe TRBD1 (5 bases). The CDR3 contains 14 residues. In germline, CDR1 is MNHNS, CDR2 SASEGT. V lost 6 bases, J lost 2 bases, and 13 bases lay in between. CDR3 loop: CASRKDRRQETQYF. CDR3 DNA sequence: TGTGCCAGCAGGAAAGACAGACGTCAAGAGACCCAGTACTTC.

This rearrangement joins TRBV20-1 to TRBJ2-1; no firm D call. The germline V gene encodes CDR1 DFQATT and CDR2 SNEGSKA (reference sequence). The V and J ends lost 6 bases and 0 bases respectively, with 12 bases between them. The length of the CDR3 is 14 residues. CDR3 residues: CSAPDPSSYNEQFF. In nucleotides, the CDR3 is TGCAGTGCCCCGGACCCGAGCTCCTACAATGAGCAGTTCTTC.

This clonotype was observed a handful of times. The rearrangement uses TRBV13 and TRBJ1-4, with D unclear. Germline CDR1 and CDR2: PRHDT and FYEKMQ (reference sequence). V lost 2 bases to trimming and J lost 4 bases, with 8 bases between them. This CDR3 is built from 14 residues. The CDR3 reads CASSLSLNNEKLFF. CDR3 sequence (DNA): TGTGCCAGCAGCTTAAGCCTGAATAATGAAAAACTGTTTTTT.

This clonotype occurred many times. This sequence joins TRBV2 and TRBJ2-1; 13 bases fit TRBD2. The junction had 5 bases not matched to a gene; V was cut back by 4 bases and J by 8 bases. The length of the CDR3 is 15 residues. Germline CDR1 is SNHLY and CDR2 is FYNNEI. Here the CDR3 DNA reads TGTGCCAGCAGTGCGAGGACTAGCGGGAGCCATGAGCAGTTCTTC. Protein product: CASSARTSGSHEQFF.

This clonotype was observed many times. The rearrangement uses TRBV11-3 and TRBJ2-5; TRBD1 agrees at 7 bases. The germline V gene has CDR1 SGHNT and CDR2 YENEEA. J was trimmed by 2 bases and V by 4 bases; bases with no gene match: 7. The CDR3 consists of 15 residues. The CDR3 DNA reads as TGTGCCAGCAGCTCTCGGACAGGCTTACAAGAGACCCAGTACTTC. Translation: CASSSRTGLQETQYF.